This T cell receptor beta chain was captured in a study of blood T cell repertoires in COVID-19. This clone showed up just once. Exposed enrollees encountered a COVID-19 case at some point within 2 weeks before study entry. Per the authors' pipeline: Reference gene primer amplification yielded estimated nucleated cell counts. Using immunoSEQ multiplex PCR, the repertoire was profiled, and TCRdb retains in-frame clones only, with some absent. D and trimming were read from the DNA, whereas the V and J calls and clone size are those reported in that table. The sample lists 140,000 to 150,000 clones; roughly 84% were seen once. The length of the CDR3 is 15 residues. Germline loops: CDR1 GTSNPN, CDR2 SVGIG (reference sequence). The ends lost 0 bases at V and 3 bases at J; junction bases unmatched: 4.

This chain links TRBV30 with TRBJ2-2; TRBD2 matches at 7 bases. The clonotype originates from a woman aged 45 to 65 who had been exposed to COVID-19. Sequenced input: PBMCs or T cells enriched from blood (not recorded which). CDR3 nucleotide sequence: TGTGCCTGGAGTGTCGCTAGCGGCTACACCGGGGAGCTGTTTTTT. This gives the protein CAWSVASGYTGELFF. Full variable domain (remainder filled in from reference TRBV30 and TRBJ2-2): SQTIHQWPATLVQPVGSPLSLECTVEGTSNPNLYWYRQAAGRGLQLLFYSVGIGQISSEVPQNLSASRPQDRQFILSSKKLLLSDSGFYLCAWSVASGYTGELFFGEGSRLTVL.